This record concerns one TCR beta chain sequence. The data stem from a study of T cell changes during pregnancy in multiple sclerosis. Repertoires were generated with immunoSEQ multiplex PCR, while TCRdb's copy carries only in-frame clones and drops some. This table has about 52,000 clones, approximately 90% appearing once. Trimming cost V 0 bases and J 3 bases, with 6 bases left between them. The CDR3 length is 15 residues. Germline V CDR1 and CDR2: SEHNR, FQNEAQ (reference sequence). Here the sequenced sample was CD4+ T cells from peripheral blood mononuclear cells, taken after pregnancy. The receptor was derived from a female donor in good health, enrolled as a control in a pregnancy study. V usage is TRBV7-9 and J usage is TRBJ1-6; TRBD1 might be the D (5 bases). The CDR3 reads CASSLAGDYNSPLHF. CDR3 coding DNA: TGTGCCAGCAGCTTAGCAGGGGACTATAATTCACCCCTCCACTTT.